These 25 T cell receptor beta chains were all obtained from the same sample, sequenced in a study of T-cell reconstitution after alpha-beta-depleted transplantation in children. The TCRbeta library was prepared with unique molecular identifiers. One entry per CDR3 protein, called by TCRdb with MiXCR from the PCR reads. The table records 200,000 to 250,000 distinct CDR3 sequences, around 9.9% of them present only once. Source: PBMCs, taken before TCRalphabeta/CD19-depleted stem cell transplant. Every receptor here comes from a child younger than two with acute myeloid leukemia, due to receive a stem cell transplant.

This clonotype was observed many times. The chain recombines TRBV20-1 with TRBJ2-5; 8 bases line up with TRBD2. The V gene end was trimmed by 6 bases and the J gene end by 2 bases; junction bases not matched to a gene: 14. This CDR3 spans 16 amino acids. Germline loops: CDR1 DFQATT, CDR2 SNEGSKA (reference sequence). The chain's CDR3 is CSAVTRGGSRQETQYF. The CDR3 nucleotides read TGCAGTGCAGTGACCCGGGGGGGAAGTCGGCAAGAGACCCAGTACTTC.

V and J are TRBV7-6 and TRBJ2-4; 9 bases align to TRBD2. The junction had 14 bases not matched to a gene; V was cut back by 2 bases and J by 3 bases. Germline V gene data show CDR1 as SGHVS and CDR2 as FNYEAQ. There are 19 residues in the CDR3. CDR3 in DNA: TGTGCCAGCAGCTTATGCCTGGCGGGGGGGATGGTTGGCAAAAACATTCAGTACTTC. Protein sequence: CASSLCLAGGMVGKNIQYF.

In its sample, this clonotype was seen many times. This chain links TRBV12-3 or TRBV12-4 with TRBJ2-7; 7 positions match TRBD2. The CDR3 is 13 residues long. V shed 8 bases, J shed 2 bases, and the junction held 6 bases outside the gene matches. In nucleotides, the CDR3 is TGTGCCAGCGGGAGGGCCGCTACCTACGAGCAGTACTTC. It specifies CASGRAATYEQYF.

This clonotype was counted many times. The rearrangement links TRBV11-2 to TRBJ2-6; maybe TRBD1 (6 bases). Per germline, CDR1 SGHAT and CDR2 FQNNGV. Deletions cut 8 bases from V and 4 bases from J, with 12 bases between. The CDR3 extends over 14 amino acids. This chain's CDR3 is CASFQGSGANVLTF. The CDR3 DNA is TGTGCCAGCTTCCAGGGGTCCGGGGCCAACGTCCTGACTTTC.

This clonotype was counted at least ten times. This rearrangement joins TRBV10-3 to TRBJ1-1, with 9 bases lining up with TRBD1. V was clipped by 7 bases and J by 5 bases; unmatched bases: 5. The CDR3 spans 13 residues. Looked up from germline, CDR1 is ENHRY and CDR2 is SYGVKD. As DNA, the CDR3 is TGTGCCATCACCTCAGACAGGGGGACTGAAGCTTTCTTT. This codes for CAITSDRGTEAFF.

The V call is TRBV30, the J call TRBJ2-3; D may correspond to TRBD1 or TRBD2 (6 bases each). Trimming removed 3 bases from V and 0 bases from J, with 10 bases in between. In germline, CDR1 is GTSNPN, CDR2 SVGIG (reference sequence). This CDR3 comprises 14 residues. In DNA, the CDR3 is TGTGCCTGGAGAGGGGGGATTAGCACAGATACGCAGTATTTT. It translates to CAWRGGISTDTQYF.

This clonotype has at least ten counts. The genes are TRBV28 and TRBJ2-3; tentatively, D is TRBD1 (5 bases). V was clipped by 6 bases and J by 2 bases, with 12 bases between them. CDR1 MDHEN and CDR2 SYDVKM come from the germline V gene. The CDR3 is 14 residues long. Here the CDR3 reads CASSPARVTDTQYF. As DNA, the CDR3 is TGTGCCAGCAGCCCTGCCAGGGTCACAGATACGCAGTATTTT.

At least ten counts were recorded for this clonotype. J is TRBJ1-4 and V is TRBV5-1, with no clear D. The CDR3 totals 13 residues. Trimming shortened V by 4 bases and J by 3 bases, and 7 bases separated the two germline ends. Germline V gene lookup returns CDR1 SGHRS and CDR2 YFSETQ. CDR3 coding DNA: TGCGCCAGCAGCGTAACAGCTAATGAAAAACTGTTTTTT. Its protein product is CASSVTANEKLFF.

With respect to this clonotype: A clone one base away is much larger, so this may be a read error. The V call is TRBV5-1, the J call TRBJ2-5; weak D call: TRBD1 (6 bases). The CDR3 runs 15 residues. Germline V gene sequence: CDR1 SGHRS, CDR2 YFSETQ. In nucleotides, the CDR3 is TGCGCCAGCAGCCGATCCGGACAGCAGAAAGAGGCCCAGTACTTC. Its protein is CASSRSGQQKEAQYF. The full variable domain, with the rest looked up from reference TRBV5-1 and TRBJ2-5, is KAGVTQTPRYLIKTRGQQVTLSCSPISGHRSVSWYQQTPGQGLQFLFEYFSETQRNKGNFPGRFSGRQFSNSRSEMNVSTLELGDSALYLCASSRSGQQKEAQYFGPGTRLLVL.

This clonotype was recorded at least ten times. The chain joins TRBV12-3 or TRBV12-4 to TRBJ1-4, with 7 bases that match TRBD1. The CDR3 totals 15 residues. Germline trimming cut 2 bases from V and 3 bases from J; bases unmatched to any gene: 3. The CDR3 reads CASSLRDSPNEKLFF. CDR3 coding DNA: TGTGCCAGCAGTTTAAGGGACAGCCCTAATGAAAAACTGTTTTTT.

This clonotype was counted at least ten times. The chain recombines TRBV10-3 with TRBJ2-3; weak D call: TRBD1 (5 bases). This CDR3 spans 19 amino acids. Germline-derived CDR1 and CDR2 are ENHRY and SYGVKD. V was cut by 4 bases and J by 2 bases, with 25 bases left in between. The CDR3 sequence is CAISGPPMRSGPDTDTQYF. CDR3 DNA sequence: TGTGCCATCAGTGGCCCCCCGATGAGGTCAGGGCCGGACACAGATACGCAGTATTTT.

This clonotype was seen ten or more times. This chain's CDR3 is CSAQPGADEQYF. The CDR3 nucleotides are TGCAGCGCCCAGCCAGGGGCCGACGAGCAGTACTTC. V and J are TRBV29-1 and TRBJ2-7, with D perhaps TRBD1 (6 bases). V was cut by 7 bases and J by 5 bases, with 15 bases left in between. Germline lookup yields CDR1 SQVTM and CDR2 ANQGSEA. The CDR3 is 12 residues long.

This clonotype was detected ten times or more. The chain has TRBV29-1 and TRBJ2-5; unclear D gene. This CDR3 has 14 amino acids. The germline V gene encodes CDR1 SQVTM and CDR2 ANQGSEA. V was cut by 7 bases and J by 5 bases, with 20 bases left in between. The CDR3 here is CSGLTRVNPETQYF. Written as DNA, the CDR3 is TGCAGCGGCCTGACCCGGGTCAACCCCGAGACCCAGTACTTC.

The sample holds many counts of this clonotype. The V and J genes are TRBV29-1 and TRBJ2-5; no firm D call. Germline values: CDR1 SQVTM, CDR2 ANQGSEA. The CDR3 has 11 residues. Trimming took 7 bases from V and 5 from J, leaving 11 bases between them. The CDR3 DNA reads TGCAGCGCTAGGGCAGTCGAGACCCAGTACTTC. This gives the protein CSARAVETQYF.

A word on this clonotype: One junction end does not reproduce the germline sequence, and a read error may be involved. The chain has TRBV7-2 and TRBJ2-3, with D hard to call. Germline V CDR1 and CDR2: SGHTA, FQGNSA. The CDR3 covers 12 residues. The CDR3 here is CASSLVTYTQNF. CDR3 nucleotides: TGTGCCAGCAGCTTAGTAACGTATACGCAGAATTTT.

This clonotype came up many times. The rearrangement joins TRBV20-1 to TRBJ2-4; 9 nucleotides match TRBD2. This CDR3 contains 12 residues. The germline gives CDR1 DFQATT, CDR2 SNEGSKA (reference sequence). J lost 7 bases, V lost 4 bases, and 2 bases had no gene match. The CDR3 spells CSATSGNNIQYF. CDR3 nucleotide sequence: TGCAGTGCTACTAGCGGGAATAACATTCAGTACTTC.

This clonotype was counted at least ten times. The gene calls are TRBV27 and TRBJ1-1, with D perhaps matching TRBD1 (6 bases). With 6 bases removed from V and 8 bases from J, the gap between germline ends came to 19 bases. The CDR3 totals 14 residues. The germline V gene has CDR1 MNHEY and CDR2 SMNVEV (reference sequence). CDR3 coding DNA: TGTGCCAGCAGGCGCCTCTCCAGGGGACGCGAAGCTTTCTTT. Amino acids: CASRRLSRGREAFF.

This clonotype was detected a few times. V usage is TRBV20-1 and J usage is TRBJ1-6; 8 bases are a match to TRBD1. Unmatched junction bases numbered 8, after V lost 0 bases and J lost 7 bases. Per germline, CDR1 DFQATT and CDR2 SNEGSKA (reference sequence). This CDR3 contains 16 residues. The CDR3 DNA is TGCAGTGCTAGAGACCCCGGGACAGGAGGCAATTCACCCCTCCACTTT. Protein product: CSARDPGTGGNSPLHF.

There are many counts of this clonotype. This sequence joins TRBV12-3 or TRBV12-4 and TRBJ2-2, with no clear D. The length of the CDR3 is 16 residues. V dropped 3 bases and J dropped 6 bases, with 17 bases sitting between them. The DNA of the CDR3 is TGTGCCAGCAGTTTCTCAACAGTCGCCGGGTCCGGGGAGCTGTTTTTT. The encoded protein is CASSFSTVAGSGELFF.

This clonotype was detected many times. The CDR3 DNA reads as TGTGCCAGCAGCCAAGCCCAGATTCAATTTCGGTCCTACGAGCAGTACTTC. It encodes CASSQAQIQFRSYEQYF. J is TRBJ2-7 and V is TRBV3-2. TRBV3-2 is a pseudogene. This CDR3 spans 17 amino acids.

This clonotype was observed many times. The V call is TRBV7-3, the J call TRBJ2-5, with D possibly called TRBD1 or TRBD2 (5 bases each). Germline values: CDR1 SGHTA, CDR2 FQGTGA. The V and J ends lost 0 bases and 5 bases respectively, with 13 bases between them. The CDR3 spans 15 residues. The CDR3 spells CASSLTAGSEETQYF. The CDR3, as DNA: TGTGCCAGCAGCTTAACTGCAGGGAGTGAGGAGACCCAGTACTTC.

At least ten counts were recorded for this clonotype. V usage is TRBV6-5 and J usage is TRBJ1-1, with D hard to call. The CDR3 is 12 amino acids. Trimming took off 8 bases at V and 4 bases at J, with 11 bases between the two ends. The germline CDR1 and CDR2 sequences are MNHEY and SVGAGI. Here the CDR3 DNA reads TGTGCCAGCGGGCCCCTGAGCACTGAAGCTTTCTTT. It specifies CASGPLSTEAFF.

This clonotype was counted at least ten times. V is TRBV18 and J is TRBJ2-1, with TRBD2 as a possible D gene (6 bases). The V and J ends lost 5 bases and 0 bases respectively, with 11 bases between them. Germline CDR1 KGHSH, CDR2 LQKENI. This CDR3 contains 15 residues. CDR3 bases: TGTGCCAGCTCAATCGGGAGTGGCTCCTACAATGAGCAGTTCTTC. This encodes CASSIGSGSYNEQFF.

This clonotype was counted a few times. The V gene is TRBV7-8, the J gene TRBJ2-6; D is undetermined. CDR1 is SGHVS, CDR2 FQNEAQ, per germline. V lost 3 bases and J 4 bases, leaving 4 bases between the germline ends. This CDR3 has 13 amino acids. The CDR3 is CASSFTGANVLTF. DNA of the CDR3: TGTGCCAGCAGCTTCACCGGGGCCAACGTCCTGACTTTC.

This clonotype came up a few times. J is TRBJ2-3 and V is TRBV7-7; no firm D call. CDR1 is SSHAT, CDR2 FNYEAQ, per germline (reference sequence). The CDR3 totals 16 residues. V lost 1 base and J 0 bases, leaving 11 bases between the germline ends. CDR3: CASSLGADLSTDTQYF. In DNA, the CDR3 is TGTGCCAGCAGCTTAGGGGCAGATTTAAGCACAGATACGCAGTATTTT.